Following are 19 T cell receptor beta chains from one sample sequenced in a study of blood T cell repertoires in COVID-19. Sequenced by immunoSEQ multiplex PCR; TCRdb stores in-frame clones only, minus some. The sample contains roughly 180,000 clones, roughly 82% of which appear only once. Material: PBMCs or T cells enriched from blood (not recorded which). The source of these receptors is a middle-aged man who had recovered from COVID-19.

The J gene is TRBJ1-6, the V gene TRBV7-9; the D gene is possibly TRBD1 (6 bases). V lost 6 bases, J lost 7 bases, and 16 bases lay in between. The CDR3 runs 15 residues. The V gene's germline CDR1 is SEHNR and CDR2 FQNEAQ (reference sequence). The CDR3 protein is CASREGGGRNSPLHF. The CDR3 DNA follows: TGTGCCAGCAGAGAGGGGGGGGGTCGGAATTCACCCCTCCACTTT.

The chain is built from TRBV19 and TRBJ1-1, with D uncertain. CDR3 size: 16 residues. V was cut by 3 bases and J by 1 base, with 15 bases left in between. Germline loops: CDR1 LNHDA, CDR2 SQIVND (reference sequence). This chain's CDR3 is CASSILPVSWNTEAFF. The CDR3 region has the DNA TGTGCCAGTAGTATCCTGCCAGTATCATGGAACACTGAAGCTTTCTTT.

The CDR3 sequence: CASTRMYLDSSGNTIYF. The CDR3 region has the DNA TGTGCCAGCACCCGAATGTACCTGGACAGCTCTGGAAACACCATATATTTT. The chain uses TRBV28 and TRBJ1-3; a weak D match, TRBD1 (6 bases). Deletions cut 7 bases from V and 0 bases from J, with 19 bases between. The CDR3 spans 17 residues. From germline, CDR1 is MDHEN and CDR2 SYDVKM.

The CDR3 loop is CASSFLDSNQPQHF. The CDR3 DNA is TGTGCCAGCAGTTTTCTAGATAGCAATCAGCCCCAGCATTTT. The chain joins TRBV27 to TRBJ1-5; D remains ambiguous. The CDR3 runs 14 residues. Looked up from germline, CDR1 is MNHEY and CDR2 is SMNVEV (reference sequence). V was cut by 3 bases and J by 0 bases, with 6 bases left in between.

The J gene is TRBJ1-2, the V gene TRBV27, with a tentative D call TRBD1 (6 bases). The ends were cut back, 5 bases at V and 6 bases at J, with 19 bases in the middle. The CDR3 is 15 residues long. Germline CDR1 is MNHEY and CDR2 is SMNVEV (reference sequence). The CDR3 DNA follows: TGTGCCAGCAGTCTTAGGGGCGGCTCAGGGGATGGCTACACCTTC. Encoded protein: CASSLRGGSGDGYTF.

This rearrangement joins TRBV7-9 to TRBJ1-4; D not resolved. The CDR3 length is 12 residues. Germline assignment: CDR1 SEHNR and CDR2 FQNEAQ (reference sequence). Between the trimmed V and J ends, which lost 5 bases and 10 bases, there was a span of 11 bases. DNA for the CDR3: TGTGCCAGCAGCCACGAATTGGCAAAACTGTTTTTT. Translation gives CASSHELAKLFF.

V is TRBV6-5 and J is TRBJ2-2; tentative D call: TRBD2 (5 bases). The CDR3 runs 14 residues. CDR1 and CDR2 (germline): MNHEY, SVGAGI. Trimming cost V 8 bases and J 0 bases, with 10 bases left between them. The CDR3 spells CASRWRANTGELFF. Written as DNA, the CDR3 is TGTGCCAGCCGGTGGCGGGCGAACACCGGGGAGCTGTTTTTT.

This chain joins TRBV25-1 and TRBJ1-3; D uncertain. This CDR3 has 13 residues. CDR1 and CDR2 from the germline V gene are MGHDK and SYGVNS. Deletions cut 1 base from V and 9 bases from J, with 10 bases between. In DNA form, the CDR3 reads TGTGCCAGCAGTGAATGGGCAGCTGGCACCATATATTTT. This codes for CASSEWAAGTIYF.

There are a few counts of this clone. This rearrangement joins TRBV7-3 to TRBJ2-1, with 10 bases fitting TRBD1. Germline CDR1 SGHTA, CDR2 FQGTGA. The CDR3 runs 16 residues. J was trimmed by 3 bases and V by 5 bases; bases with no gene match: 7. CDR3 region: CASSVLGDRGYNEQFF. The CDR3 DNA follows: TGTGCCAGCAGCGTCCTGGGGGACAGGGGCTACAATGAGCAGTTCTTC.

This chain uses TRBV10-1 with TRBJ1-1, with 7 bases aligning to TRBD1. Germline V CDR1 and CDR2: WNHNN, SYGVQD (reference sequence). The ends lost 1 base at V and 11 bases at J; junction bases unmatched: 4. The CDR3 has 12 amino acids. CDR3 protein: CASSEWGRGAFF. The CDR3 DNA follows: TGCGCCAGCAGTGAGTGGGGCAGGGGGGCTTTCTTT.

As for this clone: One end of the junction varies from germline; a read error may be responsible. This sequence joins TRBV6-5 and TRBJ2-3; D is possibly TRBD2 (5 bases). Germline values: CDR1 MNHEY, CDR2 SVGAGI. The length of the CDR3 is 13 residues. DNA for the CDR3: TGTGCCAGCAGCCCCTTAGCGCCAGATACGCAGTACTTT. Translation gives CASSPLAPDTQYF.

The chain couples TRBV28 to TRBJ1-5, with a weak D call TRBD1 (6 bases). With 7 bases removed from V and 5 bases from J, the gap between germline ends came to 15 bases. The CDR3 spans 14 residues. Germline V gene data show CDR1 as MDHEN and CDR2 as SYDVKM. The CDR3 DNA follows: TGTGCCAGCAACCCGGGGGGGCGGGATCAGCCCCAGCATTTT. This gives the protein CASNPGGRDQPQHF. The full variable domain, completed using reference TRBV28 and TRBJ1-5, is DVKVTQSSRYLVKRTGEKVFLECVQDMDHENMFWYRQDPGLGLRLIYFSYDVKMKEKGDIPEGYSVSREKKERFSLILESASTNQTSMYLCASNPGGRDQPQHFGDGTRLSIL.

The chain recombines TRBV9 with TRBJ1-2; D ambiguous. In germline, CDR1 is SGDLS, CDR2 YYNGEE. V was pared by 0 bases and J by 3 bases, with 6 bases between. CDR3 size: 13 residues. CDR3 amino acids: CASSVGQDYGYTF. The CDR3 bases are TGTGCCAGCAGCGTAGGCCAGGACTATGGCTACACCTTC.

The chain is built from TRBV11-2 and TRBJ2-5; TRBD1 is a possible D gene (6 bases). The V gene's germline CDR1 is SGHAT and CDR2 FQNNGV. Trimming removed 5 bases from V and 2 bases from J, with 9 bases in between. The CDR3 runs to 13 residues. CDR3 protein: CASSQGPQETQYF. In DNA, the CDR3 is TGTGCCAGCAGCCAGGGGCCTCAAGAGACCCAGTACTTC.

This clone was picked up one time. The chain uses TRBV5-1 and TRBJ2-2; 7 positions match TRBD2. Germline CDR1 SGHRS, CDR2 YFSETQ. V shed 0 bases, J shed 10 bases, and the junction held 12 bases outside the gene matches. This CDR3 spans 16 amino acids. This chain's CDR3 is CASSLGASGLTPELFF. Written as DNA, the CDR3 is TGCGCCAGCAGCTTGGGGGCTAGCGGTCTTACTCCGGAGCTGTTTTTT.

The V gene is TRBV3-1 (or the pseudogene TRBV3-2), the J gene TRBJ2-7, with D perhaps matching TRBD2 (5 bases). Germline V gene data show CDR1 as LGHDT and CDR2 as YNNKEL (reference sequence). Trimming removed 2 bases at V and 9 bases at J, with 14 bases between. There are 13 residues in the CDR3. CDR3 region: CASSQSPGWVQYF. CDR3 DNA sequence: TGTGCCAGCAGCCAATCCCCGGGATGGGTGCAGTACTTC.

The chain uses TRBV7-9 and TRBJ1-3, with D unclear. Trimming left V 2 bases short and J 0 bases short, with 5 bases between. The CDR3 covers 14 residues. Germline-derived CDR1 and CDR2 are SEHNR and FQNEAQ (reference sequence). CDR3 DNA: TGTGCCAGCAGCTTAACGAGCTCTGGAAACACCATATATTTT. Protein product: CASSLTSSGNTIYF.

The chain is built from TRBV19 and TRBJ1-1; 7 positions match TRBD1. V trimming: 5 bases; J trimming: 3 bases; junction bases outside the gene matches: 6. Germline V CDR1 and CDR2: LNHDA, SQIVND (reference sequence). The CDR3 spans 14 residues. CDR3 loop: CASSRQGSYTEAFF. Here the CDR3 DNA reads TGTGCCAGTAGTCGACAGGGATCGTACACTGAAGCTTTCTTT.

The chain joins TRBV28 to TRBJ2-2, with D perhaps TRBD2 (7 bases). Looked up from germline, CDR1 is MDHEN and CDR2 is SYDVKM. CDR3 size: 17 residues. Between the trimmed V and J ends, which lost 6 bases and 5 bases, there was a span of 22 bases. This CDR3 reads CASRRGTGREFTGELFF. In DNA form, the CDR3 reads TGTGCCAGCAGAAGGGGGACTGGGCGGGAGTTTACCGGGGAGCTGTTTTTT.